This entry lists 25 T cell receptor beta chains sequenced from one sample in a study of T cell repertoires in aging, cancer and after chemotherapy. Rearranged V-D-J TRB sequences were amplified with a mixed TRB-A/B primer pool. TCRdb ran MiXCR on the multiplex PCR reads and lists one entry per CDR3 protein. Of 6,000 to 8,500 distinct CDR3 sequences listed, 22% are singletons. The template was genomic DNA from peripheral blood, not RNA. The sequencing input was blood. These receptors were taken from a human donor with a blood cancer.

V is TRBV7-3 and J is TRBJ2-7, with 9 positions matching TRBD1. This CDR3 has 13 amino acids. Per germline, CDR1 SGHTA and CDR2 FQGTGA. The trim removed 3 bases at V and 3 bases at J, leaving 0 bases unmatched. The CDR3 DNA reads TGTGCCAGCAGCTTGACAGGGGGCTACGAGCAGTACTTC. This gives the protein CASSLTGGYEQYF.

Only a few counts were recorded for this clonotype. This chain's CDR3 is CASSLQGAGETQYF. The CDR3 coding sequence is TGTGCCAGCAGTTTACAGGGGGCGGGAGAGACCCAGTACTTC. J is TRBJ2-5 and V is TRBV12-3 or TRBV12-4; 8 bases map to TRBD1. The V segment lost 2 bases and the J segment 4 bases; nucleotides outside the gene matches: 3. This CDR3 contains 14 residues.

In its sample, this clonotype was seen a few times. V gene TRBV5-1 combines with J gene TRBJ2-2; 8 bases fit TRBD1. V shed 5 bases and J 2 bases; nucleotides not matched to a gene: 8. Germline loops: CDR1 SGHRS, CDR2 YFSETQ. The CDR3 is 16 residues long. The CDR3 region has the DNA TGCGCCAGCAGGCACGGGACAGGTGTCAACACCGGGGAGCTGTTTTTT. Translating it yields CASRHGTGVNTGELFF.

The rearrangement links TRBV20-1 to TRBJ1-1, with D possibly TRBD1 on 6 matching bases. The CDR3 is made up of 11 amino acids. Germline V gives CDR1 DFQATT, CDR2 SNEGSKA (reference sequence). Trimming removed 8 bases from V and 7 bases from J, with 14 bases in between. The CDR3 coding sequence is TGCAGTCCCGCAGACAGGATTGAAGCTTTCTTT. As protein: CSPADRIEAFF.

This clonotype qualifies as medium-sized (0.01 to 0.1%). For the CDR3, the DNA is TGTGCCAGTAGTCTATATGGGGGGCAGAGGGGCCGCCTAAGTAATGAGCAGTTCTTC. It translates to CASSLYGGQRGRLSNEQFF. The rearrangement links TRBV19 to TRBJ2-1; D may be TRBD1 or TRBD2 (6 bases each). V was trimmed by 5 bases and J by 7 bases, leaving 30 bases between them. The CDR3 consists of 19 residues. Germline values: CDR1 LNHDA, CDR2 SQIVND (reference sequence).

The rearrangement joins TRBV15 to TRBJ2-1, with 9 positions matching TRBD1. CDR3 size: 15 residues. The germline V gene has CDR1 LNHNV and CDR2 YYDKDF (reference sequence). Trimming cost V 10 bases and J 4 bases; bases outside gene matches: 11. CDR3 DNA sequence: TGTGCCAGCAGGTCACAGGGGGCAACTTACAATGAGCAGTTCTTC. Amino acid sequence: CASRSQGATYNEQFF.

By sample share, this clonotype is medium-sized. The CDR3 loop is CASSPDRGRYEQYF. CDR3 bases: TGTGCCAGCTCACCGGACAGGGGCAGGTACGAGCAGTACTTC. The V call is TRBV18, the J call TRBJ2-7; 9 nucleotides line up with TRBD1. The CDR3 covers 14 residues. Germline-derived CDR1 and CDR2 are KGHSH and LQKENI. The J segment lost 4 bases and the V segment lost 3 bases, leaving 4 bases of the junction unmatched.

This clonotype has only a few counts. The chain is built from TRBV30 and TRBJ1-5, with D hard to call. V was trimmed by 0 bases and J by 2 bases, leaving 8 bases between them. The length of the CDR3 is 14 residues. From germline, CDR1 is GTSNPN and CDR2 SVGIG (reference sequence). CDR3 nucleotide sequence: TGTGCCTGGAGTGTACGTAGGGGCAATCAGCCCCAGCATTTT. It is translated as CAWSVRRGNQPQHF.

By share, this clonotype counts as medium-sized. In nucleotides, the CDR3 is TGTGCCAGTAGTAAGTCAACAGGGGGACATCAGCCCCAGCATTTT. It yields the protein CASSKSTGGHQPQHF. The V gene is TRBV19, the J gene TRBJ1-5, with 8 bases fitting TRBD1. The CDR3 covers 15 residues. Per the germline V gene, CDR1 is LNHDA and CDR2 is SQIVND (reference sequence). Losses at the gene ends were 4 bases for V and 5 bases for J; bases not matched to a gene: 7.

In its sample, this clonotype was seen once. A much larger clonotype is one base distant, so this may be a read error. This chain connects TRBV6-5 to TRBJ2-1; D uncertain. V shed 5 bases and J shed 8 bases, with 10 bases lying between them. Germline V lookup: CDR1 MNHEY, CDR2 SVGAGI. CDR3 length: 12 residues. The CDR3 here is CASSHHPDEQFF. In DNA, the CDR3 is TGTGCCAGCAGTCACCACCCTGATGAGCAGTTCTTC.

The chain links TRBV27 to TRBJ2-1, with 11 bases aligning to TRBD2. Germline V gene sequence: CDR1 MNHEY, CDR2 SMNVEV (reference sequence). V lost 5 bases and J lost 8; bases outside the gene matches: 5. The CDR3 is 14 amino acids. The CDR3 DNA reads as TGTGCCAGCAGTCCCGGACTAGCGGGCGATGAGCAGTTCTTC. Translated, it gives CASSPGLAGDEQFF.

This clonotype is termed medium-sized. This sequence joins TRBV18 and TRBJ2-5; 8 positions match TRBD1. CDR1 is KGHSH, CDR2 LQKENI, per germline. J gave up 3 bases and V 3 bases, and 6 bases lay outside the gene matches. The CDR3 is made up of 15 amino acids. The CDR3 sequence is CASSPLPDREETQYF. CDR3 DNA: TGTGCCAGCTCACCCTTACCGGACAGGGAAGAGACCCAGTACTTC.

The chain carries TRBV30 and TRBJ2-7, with D perhaps matching TRBD1 (5 bases). The germline CDR1 and CDR2 sequences are GTSNPN and SVGIG (reference sequence). V shed 4 bases and J shed 5 bases, with 12 bases lying between them. This CDR3 has 12 amino acids. CDR3 sequence (DNA): TGTGCCTGGAAGACCAGGGTAAACGAGCAGTACTTC. Amino acids: CAWKTRVNEQYF.

In regard to this clonotype: Mismatch with germline at one junction end may stem from a read error. This chain uses TRBV5-4 with TRBJ2-1; 11 nucleotides line up with TRBD2. Germline assignment: CDR1 SGHNT and CDR2 YYREEE (reference sequence). This CDR3 region has 15 residues. The CDR3 region has the DNA TGCGCCAGCAGCTTAGAACTAGCGGGAGACAATGAGCAGTTCTTC. Amino acid sequence: CASSLELAGDNEQFF.

The chain recombines TRBV28 with TRBJ2-3, with D perhaps given as TRBD1 or TRBD2 (5 bases each). Germline loops: CDR1 MDHEN, CDR2 SYDVKM. Deletions cut 6 bases from V and 4 bases from J, with 17 bases between. CDR3 size: 15 residues. The CDR3 DNA reads as TGTGCCAGCAGCCTCGGGGACGGCAGCTCAGATACGCAGTATTTT. It encodes CASSLGDGSSDTQYF.

This clonotype has only a few counts. This chain uses TRBV18 with TRBJ1-1; 8 bases align to TRBD1. Germline trimming cut 3 bases from V and 3 bases from J; bases unmatched to any gene: 6. Germline CDR1 reads KGHSH; CDR2 reads LQKENI. The CDR3 spans 15 residues. The CDR3 DNA is TGTGCCAGCTCACCGCTTGGACAGGGAGACACTGAAGCTTTCTTT. The encoded protein is CASSPLGQGDTEAFF.

This clonotype was counted once. This rearrangement joins TRBV27 to TRBJ2-5; 12 positions agree with TRBD1. Germline loops: CDR1 MNHEY, CDR2 SMNVEV (reference sequence). The V gene end was trimmed by 4 bases and the J gene end by 5 bases; junction bases not matched to a gene: 11. The CDR3 covers 17 residues. CDR3 bases: TGTGCCAGCAGTTCAGATGCCGGGACAGGGGGCTTGGAGACCCAGTACTTC. Residues: CASSSDAGTGGLETQYF.

The chain is built from TRBV5-1 and TRBJ2-1, with 9 bases aligning to TRBD2. The CDR3 loop spans 20 amino acids. Trimming removed 4 bases from V and 0 bases from J; junction bases left unmatched: 17. Germline CDR1 is SGHRS and CDR2 is YFSETQ. This CDR3 reads CASSGGRSGGSWGSYNEQFF. The CDR3 nucleotides read TGCGCCAGCAGCGGCGGACGTAGCGGGGGCTCGTGGGGCTCCTACAATGAGCAGTTCTTC.

This clonotype was counted between two and nine times. The chain has TRBV4-3 and TRBJ1-2; TRBD1 matches 9 bases. Germline trimming cut 1 base from V and 9 bases from J; bases unmatched to any gene: 9. The germline V gene encodes CDR1 LGHNA and CDR2 YSLEER. This CDR3 region has 15 residues. The CDR3 bases are TGCGCCAGCAGCCAAGGTTTGGGACAGGGTATGCGCTACACCTTC. Amino acid sequence: CASSQGLGQGMRYTF.

Note on this clonotype: The germline gene is not matched at one end of the junction; a read error may be the cause. This rearrangement joins TRBV10-3 to TRBJ2-7; 12 bases fit TRBD2. The CDR3 sequence is 16 residues long. Per germline, CDR1 ENHRY and CDR2 SYGVKD. Written as DNA, the CDR3 is TGTGCCAGCAGTTCGACTAGCGGGAGACCTAATGTAGAGCAGTACTTC. It is translated as CASSSTSGRPNVEQYF.

This clonotype is medium-sized (0.01 to 0.1%) in the sample. The chain links TRBV5-4 to TRBJ2-7; D is perhaps TRBD2 (6 bases). Trimming took off 4 bases at V and 7 bases at J, with 15 bases between the two ends. This CDR3 spans 13 amino acids. In germline, CDR1 is SGHNT, CDR2 YYREEE (reference sequence). CDR3 sequence (DNA): TGTGCCAGCAGCCTGGGGCTAGCGAGGGAGCAGTACTTC. It translates to CASSLGLAREQYF. The whole variable domain, filled in from reference TRBV5-4 and TRBJ2-7, reads ETGVTQSPTHLIKTRGQQVTLRCSSQSGHNTVSWYQQALGQGPQFIFQYYREEENGRGNFPPRFSGLQFPNYSSELNVNALELDDSALYLCASSLGLAREQYFGPGTRLTVT.

This clonotype is medium-sized. The chain uses TRBV6-5 and TRBJ2-4; D could derive from TRBD1 or TRBD2 (5 bases each). CDR3 length: 17 amino acids. The germline V gene encodes CDR1 MNHEY and CDR2 SVGAGI. Trimming left V 0 bases short and J 0 bases short, with 12 bases between. CDR3 nucleotides: TGTGCCAGCAGTTACTCGAGGGGAAATGTAGCCAAAAACATTCAGTACTTC. Residues: CASSYSRGNVAKNIQYF.

This clonotype was observed a handful of times. The V call is TRBV5-4, the J call TRBJ1-6; 7 positions agree with TRBD1. The length of the CDR3 is 14 residues. V shed 4 bases, J shed 7 bases, and the junction held 5 bases outside the gene matches. The V gene's germline CDR1 is SGHNT and CDR2 YYREEE (reference sequence). DNA of the CDR3: TGTGCCAGCAGCCCAGGGACAGTAAATTCACCCCTCCACTTT. This codes for CASSPGTVNSPLHF.

By frequency in the sample, this clonotype is medium-sized. This sequence joins TRBV6-5 and TRBJ2-7, with TRBD1 as a possible D gene (6 bases). This CDR3 comprises 15 residues. Germline assignment: CDR1 MNHEY and CDR2 SVGAGI. V gave up 4 bases and J gave up 2 bases, with 15 bases separating them. CDR3 region: CASSWVGGPTYEQYF. CDR3 sequence (DNA): TGTGCCAGCAGTTGGGTAGGGGGTCCCACCTACGAGCAGTACTTC.

This clonotype is labeled medium-sized. This chain connects TRBV30 to TRBJ1-1, with 7 bases matching TRBD1. V dropped 2 bases and J dropped 8; count of bases not matched to a gene: 2. Looked up from germline, CDR1 is GTSNPN and CDR2 is SVGIG (reference sequence). The CDR3 consists of 11 residues. CDR3 amino acids: CAWSQQGEAFF. As DNA, the CDR3 is TGTGCCTGGAGTCAACAGGGGGAAGCTTTCTTT.